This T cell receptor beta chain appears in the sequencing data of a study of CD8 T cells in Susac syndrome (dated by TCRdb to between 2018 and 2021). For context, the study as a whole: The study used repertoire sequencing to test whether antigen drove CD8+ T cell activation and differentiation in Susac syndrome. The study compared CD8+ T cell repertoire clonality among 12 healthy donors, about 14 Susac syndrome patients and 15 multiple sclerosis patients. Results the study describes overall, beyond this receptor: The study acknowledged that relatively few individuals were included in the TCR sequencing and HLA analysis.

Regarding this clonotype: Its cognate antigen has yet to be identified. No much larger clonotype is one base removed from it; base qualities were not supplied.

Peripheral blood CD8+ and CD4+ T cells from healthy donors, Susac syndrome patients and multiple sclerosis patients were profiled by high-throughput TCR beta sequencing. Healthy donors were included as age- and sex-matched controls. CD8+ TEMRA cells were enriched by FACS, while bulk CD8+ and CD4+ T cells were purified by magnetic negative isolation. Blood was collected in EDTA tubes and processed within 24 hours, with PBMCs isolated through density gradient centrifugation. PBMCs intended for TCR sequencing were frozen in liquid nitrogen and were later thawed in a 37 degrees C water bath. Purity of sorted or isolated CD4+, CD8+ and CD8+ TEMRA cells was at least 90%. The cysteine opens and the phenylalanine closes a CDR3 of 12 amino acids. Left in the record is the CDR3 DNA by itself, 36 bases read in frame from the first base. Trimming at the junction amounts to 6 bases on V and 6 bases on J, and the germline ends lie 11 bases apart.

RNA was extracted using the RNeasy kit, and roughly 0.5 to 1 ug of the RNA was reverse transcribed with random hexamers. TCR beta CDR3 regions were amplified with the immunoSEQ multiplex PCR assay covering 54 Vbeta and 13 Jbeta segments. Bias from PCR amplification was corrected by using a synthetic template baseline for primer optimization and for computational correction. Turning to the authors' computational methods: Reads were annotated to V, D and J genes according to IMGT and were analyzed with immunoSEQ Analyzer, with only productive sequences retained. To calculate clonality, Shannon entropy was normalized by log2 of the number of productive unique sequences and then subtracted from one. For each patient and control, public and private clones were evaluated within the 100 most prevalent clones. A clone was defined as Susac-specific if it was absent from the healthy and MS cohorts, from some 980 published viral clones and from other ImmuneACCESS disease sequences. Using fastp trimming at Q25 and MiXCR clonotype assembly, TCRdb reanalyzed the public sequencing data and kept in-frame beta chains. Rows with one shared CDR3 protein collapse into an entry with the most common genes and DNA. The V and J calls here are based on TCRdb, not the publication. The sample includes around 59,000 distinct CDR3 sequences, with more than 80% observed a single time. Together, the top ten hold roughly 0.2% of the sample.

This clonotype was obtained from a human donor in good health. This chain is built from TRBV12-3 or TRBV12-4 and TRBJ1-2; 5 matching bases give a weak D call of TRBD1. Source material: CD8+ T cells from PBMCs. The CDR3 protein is CASSEAGNGYTF. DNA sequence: TGTGCCAGCAGCGAGGCAGGGAATGGCTACACCTTC.